In this sample, the clone carrying this T cell receptor beta chain turned up once. Its antigen is as yet unknown. The data stem from a study of lymphopenia after photon versus proton radiotherapy. Findings of the study overall: Authors raise, but do not show, better survival with proton therapy. Photon-treated patients lost naive T cells and TCR diversity; proton-treated stayed stable.

Generated by immunoSEQ multiplex PCR, the TCRdb table keeps only in-frame clones and is missing some. The sample has approximately 65,000 clones, 75% to 90% seen once; the top ten hold roughly 10%. CDR3 length: 14 residues. The germline CDR1 and CDR2 sequences are KGHSH and LQKENI. Trimming took off 6 bases at V and 1 base at J, with 12 bases between the two ends. The sequence was collected from a man older than 75 with esophageal cancer. The sequenced sample was peripheral blood, obtained from a patient treated with proton-based radiotherapy. The chain links TRBV18 to TRBJ2-5, with a weak D call TRBD1 (6 bases). The CDR3 coding sequence is TGTGCCAGCTCGCAAGACAGGAGCCAAGAGACCCAGTACTTC. Amino acid sequence: CASSQDRSQETQYF.